The present TCR beta chain was sequenced within a study of chemoradiotherapy in HPV16-positive cancers. Clones were read by immunoSEQ multiplex PCR, and TCRdb kept only the in-frame ones, dropping some. The data contain 10,000 or so clones, roughly 84% of them singletons. General study points: For HPV16-positive patients, expanding HPV-responsive T cells associated with longer recurrence-free survival.

As concerns this clone: Antigen: not known.

The CDR3 is 14 residues long. The V and J ends lost 2 bases and 1 base respectively, with 9 bases between them. Germline lookup yields CDR1 SGHRS and CDR2 YFSETQ. The TCR was taken from a human donor with HPV-associated anogenital cancer. The specimen comprised blood, sampled from a patient who underwent chemoradiotherapy. The chain carries TRBV5-1 and TRBJ1-1; D might be TRBD1 (5 bases). CDR3: CASSFRVGNTEAFF. In DNA form, the CDR3 reads TGCGCCAGCAGCTTCAGGGTTGGGAACACTGAAGCTTTCTTT.